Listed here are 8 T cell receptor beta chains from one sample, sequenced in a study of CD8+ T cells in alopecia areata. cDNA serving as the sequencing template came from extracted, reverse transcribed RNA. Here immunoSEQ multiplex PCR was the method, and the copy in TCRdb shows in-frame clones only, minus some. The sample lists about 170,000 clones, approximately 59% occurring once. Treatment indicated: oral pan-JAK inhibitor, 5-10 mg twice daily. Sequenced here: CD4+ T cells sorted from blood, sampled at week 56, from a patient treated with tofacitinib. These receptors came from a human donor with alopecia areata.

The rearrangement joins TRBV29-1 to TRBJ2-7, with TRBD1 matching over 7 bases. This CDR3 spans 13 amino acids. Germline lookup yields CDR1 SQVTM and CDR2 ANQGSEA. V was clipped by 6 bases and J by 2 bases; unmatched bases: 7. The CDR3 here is CSVQDRAAYEQYF. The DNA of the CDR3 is TGCAGCGTCCAAGACAGGGCGGCCTACGAGCAGTACTTC.

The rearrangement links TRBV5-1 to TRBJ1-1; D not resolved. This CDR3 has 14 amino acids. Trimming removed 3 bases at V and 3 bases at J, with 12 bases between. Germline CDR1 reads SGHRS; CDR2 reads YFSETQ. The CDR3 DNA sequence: TGCGCCAGCAGCTCGAATCCTCCGTACACTGAAGCTTTCTTT. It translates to CASSSNPPYTEAFF.

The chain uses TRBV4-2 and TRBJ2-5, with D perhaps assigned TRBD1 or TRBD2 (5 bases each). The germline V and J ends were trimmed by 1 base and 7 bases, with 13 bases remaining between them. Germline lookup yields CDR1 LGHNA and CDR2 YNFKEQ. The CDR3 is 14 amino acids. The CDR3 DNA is TGTGCCAGCAGCCAAGTTGGGGACCCCGGGACCCAGTACTTC. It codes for CASSQVGDPGTQYF.

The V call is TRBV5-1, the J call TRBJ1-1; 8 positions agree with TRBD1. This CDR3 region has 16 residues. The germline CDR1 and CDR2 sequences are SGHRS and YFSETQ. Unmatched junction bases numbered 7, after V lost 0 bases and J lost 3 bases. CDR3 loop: CASSLGSGTGDTEAFF. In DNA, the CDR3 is TGCGCCAGCAGCTTGGGCTCCGGGACAGGCGACACTGAAGCTTTCTTT.

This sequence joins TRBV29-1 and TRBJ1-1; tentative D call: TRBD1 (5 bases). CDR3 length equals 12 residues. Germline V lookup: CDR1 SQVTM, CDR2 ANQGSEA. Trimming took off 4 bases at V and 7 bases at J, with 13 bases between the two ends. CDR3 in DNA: TGCAGCGTTGCTGGCAGGGCGATTGAAGCTTTCTTT. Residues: CSVAGRAIEAFF.

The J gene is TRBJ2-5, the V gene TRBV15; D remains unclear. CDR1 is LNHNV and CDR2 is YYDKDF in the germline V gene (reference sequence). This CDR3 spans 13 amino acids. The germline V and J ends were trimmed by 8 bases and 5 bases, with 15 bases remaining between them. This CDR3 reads CATSLVGTETQYF. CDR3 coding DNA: TGTGCCACCTCGTTGGTTGGCACGGAGACCCAGTACTTC.

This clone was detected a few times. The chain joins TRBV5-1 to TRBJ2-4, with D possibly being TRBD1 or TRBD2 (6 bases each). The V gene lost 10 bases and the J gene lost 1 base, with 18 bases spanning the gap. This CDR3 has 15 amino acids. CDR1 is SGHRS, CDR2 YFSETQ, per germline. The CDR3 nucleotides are TGCGCCTCCGCAGACGGAGGGGGGGCCAAAAACATTCAGTACTTC. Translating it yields CASADGGGAKNIQYF.

CDR3 in amino acids: CASSLRSQENEQFF. CDR3 nucleotides: TGTGCCAGCAGCTTACGCAGCCAGGAGAATGAGCAGTTCTTC. This chain joins TRBV7-9 and TRBJ2-1; no reliable D call. CDR1 and CDR2 (germline): SEHNR, FQNEAQ (reference sequence). The CDR3 has 14 residues. The V gene lost 2 bases and the J gene lost 7 bases, with 12 bases spanning the gap.